This TCR beta chain is drawn from a study of blood T cell repertoires in COVID-19. Per germline, CDR1 SGHRS and CDR2 YFSETQ. Trimming removed 1 base from V and 6 bases from J; junction bases left unmatched: 7. This CDR3 region has 16 residues. Method: immunoSEQ multiplex PCR; TCRdb's copy keeps in-frame clones and lacks some. In the table there are about 180,000 clones, about 88% of which are singletons. The material sequenced was PBMCs or T cells enriched from blood (not recorded which). The origin of this receptor is a woman in her thirties or forties with acute COVID-19. The chain joins TRBV5-1 to TRBJ1-2; the match to TRBD1 covers 12 bases. This CDR3 reads CASSLPTGTGGDGYTF. The CDR3 DNA follows: TGCGCCAGCAGCTTGCCCACCGGGACAGGGGGCGATGGCTACACCTTC. Full variable domain (remainder filled in from reference TRBV5-1 and TRBJ1-2): KAGVTQTPRYLIKTRGQQVTLSCSPISGHRSVSWYQQTPGQGLQFLFEYFSETQRNKGNFPGRFSGRQFSNSRSEMNVSTLELGDSALYLCASSLPTGTGGDGYTFGSGTRLTVV.